The 6 T cell receptor beta chains given below trace back to one sample, sequenced in a study of immune cell composition in non-small cell lung cancer. Some clones are missing from TCRdb's copy, which holds only in-frame ones; the method was immunoSEQ multiplex PCR. The sample carries some 15,000 clones, over 70% recorded once. The material sequenced was lung tumor tissue. These receptors came from a human donor with non-small cell lung cancer.

The chain recombines TRBV10-3 with TRBJ2-1, with 16 bases lining up with TRBD2. The CDR3 sequence is 19 residues long. V dropped 5 bases and J dropped 7; count of bases not matched to a gene: 14. The germline V gene has CDR1 ENHRY and CDR2 SYGVKD. CDR3 in amino acids: CAISNSGTSGRAGINEQFF. CDR3 nucleotides: TGTGCCATCAGTAACTCCGGGACTAGCGGGAGGGCCGGCATAAATGAGCAGTTCTTC.

This clone was counted between two and nine times. J is TRBJ1-2 and V is TRBV28; D remains ambiguous. V lost 3 bases and J lost 4, with 3 bases in between. CDR3 size: 11 residues. Germline V gives CDR1 MDHEN, CDR2 SYDVKM. CDR3 sequence: CASSFLYGYTF. The CDR3 DNA reads as TGTGCCAGCAGTTTCCTCTATGGCTACACCTTC.

The chain combines TRBV11-3 with TRBJ2-5; 8 bases fit TRBD1. From germline, CDR1 is SGHNT and CDR2 YENEEA. V dropped 3 bases and J dropped 4; count of bases not matched to a gene: 1. This CDR3 is 13 amino acids long. CDR3 coding DNA: TGTGCCAGCAGCTTCGGACAGGGAGAGACCCAGTACTTC. It yields the protein CASSFGQGETQYF.

The chain couples TRBV7-6 to TRBJ2-3; the match to TRBD2 covers 11 bases. Germline-derived CDR1 and CDR2 are SGHVS and FNYEAQ. The J segment lost 1 base and the V segment lost 1 base, leaving 7 bases of the junction unmatched. The CDR3 loop spans 18 amino acids. The CDR3 loop is CASSLGSSGRFRTDTQYF. CDR3 DNA: TGTGCCAGCAGCTTAGGATCTAGCGGGAGGTTTCGCACAGATACGCAGTATTTT. Variable domain in full (rest from reference TRBV7-6 and TRBJ2-3): GAGVSQSPRYKVTKRGQDVALRCDPISGHVSLYWYRQALGQGPEFLTYFNYEAQQDKSGLPNDRFSAERPEGSISTLTIQRTEQRDSAMYRCASSLGSSGRFRTDTQYFGPGTRLTVL.

This chain joins TRBV2 and TRBJ1-3; maybe TRBD1 (6 bases). Trimming removed 5 bases at V and 1 base at J, with 12 bases between. The CDR3 spans 15 residues. Germline CDR1 reads SNHLY; CDR2 reads FYNNEI. In DNA, the CDR3 is TGTGCCAGCAGTCGACAGGTCATTTCTGGAAACACCATATATTTT. Encoded protein: CASSRQVISGNTIYF.

The rearrangement links TRBV7-8 to TRBJ2-7; no definite D call. Trimming took 5 bases from V and 6 from J, leaving 14 bases between them. Germline V CDR1 and CDR2: SGHVS, FQNEAQ. The CDR3 runs to 13 residues. CDR3 protein: CASSTGRRTEQYF. CDR3 nucleotide sequence: TGTGCCAGCAGCACCGGACGGCGGACCGAGCAGTACTTC.